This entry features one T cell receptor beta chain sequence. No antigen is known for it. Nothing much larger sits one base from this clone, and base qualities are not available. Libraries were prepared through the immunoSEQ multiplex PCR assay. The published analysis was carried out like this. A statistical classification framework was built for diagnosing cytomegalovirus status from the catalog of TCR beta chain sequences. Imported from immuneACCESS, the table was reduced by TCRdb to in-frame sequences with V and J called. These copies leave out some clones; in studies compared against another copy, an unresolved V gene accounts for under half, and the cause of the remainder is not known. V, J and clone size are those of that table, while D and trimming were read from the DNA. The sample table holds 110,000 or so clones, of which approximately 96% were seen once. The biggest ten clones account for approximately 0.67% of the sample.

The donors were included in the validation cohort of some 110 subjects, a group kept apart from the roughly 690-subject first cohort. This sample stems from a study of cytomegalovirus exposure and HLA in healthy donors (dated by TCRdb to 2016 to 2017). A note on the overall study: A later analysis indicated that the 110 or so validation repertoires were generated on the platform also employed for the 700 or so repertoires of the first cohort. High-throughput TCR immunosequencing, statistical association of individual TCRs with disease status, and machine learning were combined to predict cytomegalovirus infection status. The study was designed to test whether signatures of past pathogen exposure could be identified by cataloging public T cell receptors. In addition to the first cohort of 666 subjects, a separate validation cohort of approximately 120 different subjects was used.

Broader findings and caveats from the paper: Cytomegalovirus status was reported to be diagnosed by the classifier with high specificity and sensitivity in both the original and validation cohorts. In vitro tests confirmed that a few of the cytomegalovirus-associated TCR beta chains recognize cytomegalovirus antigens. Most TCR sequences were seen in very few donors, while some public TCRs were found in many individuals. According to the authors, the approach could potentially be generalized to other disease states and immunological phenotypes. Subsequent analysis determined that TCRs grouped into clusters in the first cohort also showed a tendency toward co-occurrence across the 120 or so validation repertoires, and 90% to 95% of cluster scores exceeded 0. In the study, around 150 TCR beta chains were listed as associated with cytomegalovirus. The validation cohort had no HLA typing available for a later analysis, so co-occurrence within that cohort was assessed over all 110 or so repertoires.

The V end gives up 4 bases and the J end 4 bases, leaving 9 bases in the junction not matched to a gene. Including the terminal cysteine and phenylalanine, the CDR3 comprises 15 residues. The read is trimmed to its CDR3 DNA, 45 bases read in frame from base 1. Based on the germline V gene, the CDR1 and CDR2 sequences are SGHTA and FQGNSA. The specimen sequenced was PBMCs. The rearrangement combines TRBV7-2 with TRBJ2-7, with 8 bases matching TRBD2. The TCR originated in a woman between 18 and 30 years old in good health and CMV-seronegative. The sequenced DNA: TGTGCCAGCAGCTCGGCCCTGAGCGGGGGTTACGAGCAGTACTTC. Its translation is CASSSALSGGYEQYF.